This T cell receptor beta chain was documented in a study of early T cells in non-severe SARS-CoV-2 infection (dated by TCRdb to the early 2020s). Study-wide context: TCR sequencing used bulk RNA from unsorted whole blood, so alpha and beta chains could not be paired. Overall study outcomes, separate from this receptor: VDJdb matching was skewed toward anti-spike CD8 responses and likely underestimated virus-specific expansions by missing private and CD4 specificities.

Receptor libraries were prepared by 5' RACE. For sequencing, a NextSeq 500 was employed. Unique molecular identifiers were attached to individual cDNA molecules in the TCR library protocol so that sequencing error and PCR bias could be corrected. TCR alpha and beta chains were both sequenced, and the abundances of alpha and beta sequences in each sample were closely correlated with each other. The paper's processing steps were these. Decombinator V4 was used to perform V gene, J gene and CDR3 annotation of TCR sequences. Expanded TCRs were defined as changing significantly between any two time points under a Poisson model with p below 0.0001. TCR abundances were normalised to the total number of TCRs sequenced per sample and were expressed as counts per million. MAIT TCRs were defined by TRAV1-2 paired with TRAJ12, TRAJ20 or TRAJ33, and iNKT TCRs by TRAV10 paired with TRAJ18. VDJdb, accessed 1 November 2021, was searched for CMV, EBV and SARS-CoV-2 annotated TCRs, excluding TCRs annotated for multiple antigens. The raw public data were reprocessed by TCRdb itself: fastp quality trimming at Q25, MiXCR clonotype calling, in-frame beta chains only. Every entry covers one CDR3 protein and lists the most common genes and DNA from its rows. In this record, the V and J calls reflect TCRdb's handling and not the investigators' own analysis. The sample table shows about 55,000 distinct CDR3 sequences, and roughly 12% are seen once. Together, the top ten hold 3% to 4.5% of the sample.

The CDR1 and CDR2 encoded by the germline V gene (reference sequence) are DFQATT and SNEGSKA. The CDR3, cysteine through phenylalanine, is 11 amino acids long. The sequence is cut down to CDR3 DNA, 33 bases in frame from base 1. Relative to germline, V is 6 bases shorter and J is 0 bases shorter, with 5 bases between their ends. A case-control design nested within a healthcare worker cohort in London, UK, was used, with weekly nasopharyngeal swab PCR tests and blood sampling performed. Between 23 and 31 March 2020, the week of the UK lockdown, healthcare workers were enrolled and then followed up weekly for as long as 16 weeks. This clonotype was found many times. Its recognized antigen is unknown. Base qualities were left out, and no much larger clone turns up one base away.

The receptor comes from an adult who was a healthcare worker with PCR-confirmed SARS-CoV-2 infection or an uninfected control (not recorded which). Sequencing used whole blood. The receptor chain draws on TRBV20-1 and TRBJ1-1; no D gene can be assigned with confidence. The DNA reads TGCAGTGCAATCCTGAACACTGAAGCTTTCTTT. Its product reads: CSAILNTEAFF.